This T cell receptor beta chain is drawn from a study of shared clonotypes between healthy human individuals. Study summary: Per donor, three plates held CD4 naive cells, three held CD4 memory, two held CD8 naive and one held CD8 memory. Overall study results and limits: The study sampled only blood, and tissue repertoires likely differ. Estimated richness values were generally larger in naive subsets than in memory subsets.

CDR3 length: 14 amino acids. Profiling relied on immunoSEQ multiplex PCR, and the TCRdb table lists in-frame clones only, not all of them. The top ten hold about 0.11% of the sample, which has more than 500,000 clones, about 95% seen once. Points on this clone: Its antigen remains unidentified.

Cells designated naive CD8 were CD45RO-negative and were positively selected for CCR7, with terminally differentiated effector memory CD45RA+ cells excluded. What was sequenced was naive CD8+ T cells sorted from blood. The chain combines TRBV21-1 with TRBJ2-7; the table's TRBD2 call for D was not verified on the DNA. TRBV21-1 is reported as a pseudogene. This TCR came from a young woman in good health. In nucleotides, the CDR3 is TGTGCCAGCAGCCGGGTCGGCGGTCCCTACGAGCAGTACTTC. Amino acid sequence: CASSRVGGPYEQYF.